This is a list of T cell receptor beta chains from one sample in a study of T cell clones after liver transplantation. Measured with immunoSEQ multiplex PCR; TCRdb has only the in-frame clones, and not every one. The sample holds about 100,000 clones, approximately 78% seen once. This sample comprised CD4+ T cells from blood, obtained before liver transplant. The source of these receptors is a human donor who received a liver transplant. The CDR3 runs from the conserved cysteine through the conserved F or W. A D gene is named only where the DNA matches it firmly. Not every row has a clone size; where given, it reads once, few, many or a size class.

clone_size	d_call	j_call	v_call	cdr3_length	cdr3_nt	cdr3_aa
few	.	TRBJ1-5	TRBV19	13	TGTGCCAGTAGAAAGGGAAGGAATCAGCCCCAGCATTTT	CASRKGRNQPQHF
.	.	TRBJ1-3	TRBV4-2	14	TGTGCCAGCAGCCAACGGGGCTCTGGAAACACCATATATTTT	CASSQRGSGNTIYF
.	.	TRBJ2-1	TRBV27	17	TGTGCCAGCAGTCATCTGACAGTCGCCATTGAGAACAATGAGCAGTTCTTC	CASSHLTVAIENNEQFF
once	.	TRBJ1-4	TRBV7-2	15	TGTGCCAGCAGCCCCCGTGGCAGGGGAAGTGGAAAACTGTTTTTT	CASSPRGRGSGKLFF
.	.	TRBJ1-3	TRBV30	14	TGTGCCTGGAGTGTGTCGGAAACTGGAAACACCATATATTTT	CAWSVSETGNTIYF
.	.	TRBJ2-5	TRBV5-1	14	TGCGCCAGCAGTCGATCTAGCGCCCAAGAGACCCAGTACTTC	CASSRSSAQETQYF
once	.	TRBJ2-5	TRBV28	15	TGTGCCAGCAGCCACCCCGGAGTGGACGAAGAGACCCAGTACTTC	CASSHPGVDEETQYF
few	.	TRBJ2-1	TRBV7-8	15	TGTGCCAGCAGCTTATTTGGGCAGGGGAACAATGAGCAGTTCTTC	CASSLFGQGNNEQFF
.	.	TRBJ1-5	TRBV9	15	TGTGCCAGCAGCCCAGACCCAGGGAGCAATCAGCCCCAGCATTTT	CASSPDPGSNQPQHF
.	TRBD1	TRBJ2-1	TRBV10-3	15	TGTGCCATCAGGGGTCCGGGACAGGGTTGGAATGAGCAGTTCTTC	CAIRGPGQGWNEQFF
few	.	TRBJ2-5	TRBV5-1	15	TGCGCCAGCAGCTTGCGCGGGGTCACCAGGGAGACCCAGTACTTC	CASSLRGVTRETQYF
.	.	TRBJ1-2	TRBV28	14	TGTGCCAGCGGAACGCCGGGACATCCGGCAGGCTACACCTTC	CASGTPGHPAGYTF
.	TRBD2	TRBJ2-1	TRBV6-5	15	TGTGCCAGCAGTCGGACTAGCGGGGGGCCTCGGGAGCAGTTCTTC	CASSRTSGGPREQFF
.	.	TRBJ1-4	TRBV7-6	17	TGTGCCAGCAGCCCGACATGGGCACAGGCGGCTAATGAAAAACTGTTTTTT	CASSPTWAQAANEKLFF
.	TRBD2	TRBJ2-1	TRBV5-1	14	TGCGCCAGCAGGGAGAGCGGGGCCCACAATGAGCAGTTCTTC	CASRESGAHNEQFF